These 14 T cell receptor beta chains originate from one sample sequenced in a study of CD8+CD57+ T cells in acquired aplastic anemia. The patients chosen for sequencing had shown expansion of CD8+CD57+ cells (detected by flow cytometry). Using genomic DNA as the template, TCR beta VDJ and CDR3 profiling was carried out. TCRdb independently ran MiXCR on the reads; one entry per CDR3 protein. The sample contains about 200,000 distinct CDR3 sequences, less than 75% of which appear only once. Sequencing was carried out using sorted CD4+, CD8+, or CD8+CD57+ T cells (not recorded which) from PBMCs. These receptors were collected from a human donor with aplastic anemia.

Regarding this clonotype: Compared with germline, one end of the junction differs, possibly owing to a read error. The chain's CDR3 is CASGLERHEQYF. For the CDR3, the DNA is TGTGCCAGCGGCTTGGAGAGACACGAGCAGTACTTC. V and J are TRBV7-9 and TRBJ2-7, with D uncertain. CDR1 and CDR2 from the germline V gene are SEHNR and FQNEAQ (reference sequence). The CDR3 is 12 amino acids.

This rearrangement joins TRBV6-1 to TRBJ2-5; D not resolved. From germline, CDR1 is MNHNS and CDR2 SASEGT. CDR3 length: 13 amino acids. Deletions cut 4 bases from V and 5 bases from J, with 11 bases between. CDR3 loop: CASSGPAWETQYF. The CDR3 DNA reads as TGTGCCAGCAGTGGCCCCGCTTGGGAGACCCAGTACTTC.

The chain joins TRBV24-1 to TRBJ2-3; D is ambiguous. CDR1 and CDR2 from the germline V gene are KGHDR and SFDVKD. The CDR3 is 13 amino acids. Trimming left V 4 bases short and J 2 bases short, with 6 bases between. This CDR3 is CATSDLFTDTQYF. The CDR3 DNA sequence: TGTGCCACCAGTGACTTATTCACAGATACGCAGTATTTT.

This clonotype turned up a few times. The chain recombines TRBV7-8 with TRBJ1-2; tentative D call: TRBD1 (5 bases). The V end was cut by 6 bases, the J end by 2 bases, with 10 bases between. CDR1 is SGHVS and CDR2 is FQNEAQ in the germline V gene. This CDR3 comprises 13 residues. The CDR3 DNA sequence: TGTGCCAGCAGTCCCAGGGTGAACTATGGCTACACCTTC. Translation gives CASSPRVNYGYTF.

V and J are TRBV6-6 and TRBJ2-7; 7 positions agree with TRBD1. The ends lost 4 bases at V and 0 bases at J; junction bases unmatched: 6. Germline assignment: CDR1 MNHNY and CDR2 SVGAGI (reference sequence). The CDR3 is made up of 15 amino acids. In DNA, the CDR3 is TGTGCCAGCAGTTGGCCGGGACAGCCCTCCTACGAGCAGTACTTC. Residues: CASSWPGQPSYEQYF.

This clonotype was found a few times. V usage is TRBV4-1 and J usage is TRBJ2-3, with 12 bases matching TRBD2. The CDR3 is 18 residues long. CDR1 MGHRA and CDR2 YSYEKL come from the germline V gene. V shed 4 bases and J 2 bases; nucleotides not matched to a gene: 10. For the CDR3, the DNA is TGCGCCAGCAGCCTTATTATTACTAGCGGGGGGACCACAGATACGCAGTATTTT. Protein: CASSLIITSGGTTDTQYF.

As to this clonotype: The junction departs from the called germline gene at one end, perhaps through a read error. The chain joins TRBV7-6 to TRBJ2-3, with 12 positions matching TRBD2. The length of the CDR3 is 18 residues. The germline CDR1 and CDR2 sequences are SGHVS and FNYEAQ. The CDR3 sequence: CASNLASGLAGSTDTQYF. The CDR3 DNA is TGTGCCAGCAACTTAGCCTCCGGACTAGCGGGGAGCACAGATACGCAGTATTTT.

This clonotype was observed a single time. This chain connects TRBV15 to TRBJ1-2; D call uncertain. This CDR3 is built from 13 residues. Germline values: CDR1 LNHNV, CDR2 YYDKDF (reference sequence). V was cut by 5 bases and J by 7 bases, with 14 bases left in between. CDR3 DNA sequence: TGTGCCACCAGCCTCGAGGAGCAGTCTGGCTACACCTTC. It codes for CATSLEEQSGYTF.

The chain joins TRBV10-1 to TRBJ2-3; tentatively, D is TRBD1 (5 bases). The V end lost 4 bases, the J end lost 1 base, and 12 bases lay between the germline ends. This CDR3 spans 15 amino acids. CDR1 is WNHNN, CDR2 SYGVQD, per germline (reference sequence). CDR3 amino acids: CASSVLQGGTDTQYF. The CDR3 coding sequence is TGCGCCAGCAGTGTCTTGCAGGGTGGCACAGATACGCAGTATTTT.

The chain couples TRBV19 to TRBJ2-2; no clear D. Trimming took off 9 bases at V and 8 bases at J, with 16 bases between the two ends. From germline, CDR1 is LNHDA and CDR2 SQIVND (reference sequence). The CDR3 extends over 13 amino acids. For the CDR3, the DNA is TGTGCCAGCACCCCCGAGGCTGCGGGGGAGCTGTTTTTT. This codes for CASTPEAAGELFF.

The rearrangement uses TRBV29-1 and TRBJ2-7; TRBD1 aligns across 10 bases. This CDR3 region has 12 residues. The V and J ends lost 6 bases and 3 bases, in that order; junction bases with no gene match: 2. Looked up from germline, CDR1 is SQVTM and CDR2 is ANQGSEA. CDR3 region: CSVGTGVYEQYF. Here the CDR3 DNA reads TGCAGCGTCGGGACAGGGGTCTACGAGCAGTACTTC.

The chain uses TRBV7-6 and TRBJ2-1, with TRBD1 matching 7 bases. Germline V gene lookup returns CDR1 SGHVS and CDR2 FNYEAQ. V trimming: 0 bases; J trimming: 6 bases; junction bases outside the gene matches: 5. The CDR3 extends over 15 amino acids. The CDR3 bases are TGTGCCAGCAGCTTAGCCTCGAGGGGGCCCAATGAGCAGTTCTTC. It specifies CASSLASRGPNEQFF. The whole variable domain, remainder taken from reference TRBV7-6 and TRBJ2-1, is GAGVSQSPRYKVTKRGQDVALRCDPISGHVSLYWYRQALGQGPEFLTYFNYEAQQDKSGLPNDRFSAERPEGSISTLTIQRTEQRDSAMYRCASSLASRGPNEQFFGPGTRLTVL.

This clonotype was seen only a few times. This chain connects TRBV19 to TRBJ1-2; D is perhaps TRBD1 (6 bases). Per germline, CDR1 LNHDA and CDR2 SQIVND (reference sequence). The CDR3 spans 14 residues. The germline V and J ends were trimmed by 3 bases and 6 bases, with 14 bases remaining between them. DNA for the CDR3: TGTGCCAGTAGTATTCTCGCAGGGGCAGATGGCTACACCTTC. It codes for CASSILAGADGYTF.

This clonotype came up many times. The chain carries TRBV25-1 and TRBJ2-7, with unresolved D. V was clipped by 3 bases and J by 2 bases, with 5 bases between them. The germline V gene encodes CDR1 MGHDK and CDR2 SYGVNS. This CDR3 comprises 12 residues. CDR3 amino acids: CASSDVAYEQYF. CDR3 in DNA: TGTGCCAGCAGTGATGTAGCCTACGAGCAGTACTTC.